The 14 T cell receptor beta chains below come from one sample, sequenced in a study of vaccination effects on CD4 cells after COVID-19. Under the ViraFEST assay, PBMC were stimulated with viral peptide pools so that antigen-specific CD4+ T cells expanded. Sequencing was performed afterwards. Between days 9 and 10 of culture, CD4+ T cells were separated out. The healthy vaccine recipients, who had no prior SARS-CoV-2 infection, showed negative nucleocapsid antibodies. The antigens these receptors bind are not known. Assay used: immunoSEQ multiplex PCR; TCRdb lists only in-frame clones, some missing. Here the sample spans tens of thousands of clones, roughly 70% being singletons. Sample: CD4+ T cells from PBMCs cultured with HCoV-OC43 spike peptides, taken before COVID-19 vaccination. Indicated subset: HCoV-OC43 spike overlapping peptide pool stimulation. These receptors were taken from a human donor who received a COVID-19 vaccine.

The chain recombines TRBV19 with TRBJ2-6; the D gene is possibly TRBD2 (5 bases). V lost 2 bases to trimming and J lost 0 bases, with 14 bases between them. The germline CDR1 and CDR2 sequences are LNHDA and SQIVND (reference sequence). CDR3 size: 18 residues. CDR3 residues: CASSINRERVSGANVLTF. The CDR3 DNA reads as TGTGCCAGTAGTATAAACCGGGAACGAGTCTCTGGGGCCAACGTCCTGACTTTC.

This clone has a handful of counts. The genes are TRBV15 and TRBJ2-2; 7 bases agree with TRBD1. Germline CDR1 is LNHNV and CDR2 is YYDKDF (reference sequence). V lost 3 bases, J lost 1 base, and 2 bases stayed unmatched. This CDR3 comprises 15 residues. The CDR3 loop reads CATSRDRLNTGELFF. As DNA, the CDR3 is TGTGCCACCAGCAGGGACAGGTTGAACACCGGGGAGCTGTTTTTT.

The V call is TRBV27, the J call TRBJ2-5; possible D gene TRBD1, 6 bases. The CDR3 has 15 residues. The ends were cut back, 4 bases at V and 5 bases at J, with 17 bases in the middle. Germline lookup yields CDR1 MNHEY and CDR2 SMNVEV (reference sequence). The CDR3 DNA reads as TGTGCCAGCAGTTGGGGCAGGGGTGTAGTCGAGACCCAGTACTTC. As protein: CASSWGRGVVETQYF.

The chain couples TRBV19 to TRBJ1-4; possibly TRBD1 for D (5 bases). CDR1 and CDR2 from the germline V gene are LNHDA and SQIVND (reference sequence). The CDR3 sequence is 14 residues long. The V gene lost 3 bases and the J gene lost 10 bases, with 15 bases spanning the gap. For the CDR3, the DNA is TGTGCCAGTAGTATGAGGGGCCCCGAGGGAAAACTGTTTTTT. Its protein is CASSMRGPEGKLFF.

The genes are TRBV7-6 and TRBJ2-1; 14 nucleotides line up with TRBD2. V gave up 5 bases and J gave up 6 bases; unmatched junction bases: 3. Germline V gene sequence: CDR1 SGHVS, CDR2 FNYEAQ. The CDR3 spans 15 residues. CDR3 DNA: TGTGCCAGCAGCGTGACTAGCGGGGGGGCCAATGAGCAGTTCTTC. Its protein is CASSVTSGGANEQFF.

This CDR3 reads CASSMGQYQETQYF. CDR3 nucleotides: TGTGCCAGTAGTATGGGACAATACCAAGAGACCCAGTACTTC. V and J are TRBV19 and TRBJ2-5; possibly TRBD1 for D (6 bases). Trimming removed 3 bases from V and 0 bases from J, with 8 bases in between. This CDR3 contains 14 residues. CDR1 is LNHDA and CDR2 is SQIVND in the germline V gene (reference sequence).

This rearrangement joins TRBV2 to TRBJ2-5; either TRBD1 or TRBD2 may supply D (6 bases each). CDR1 and CDR2 from the germline V gene are SNHLY and FYNNEI. The CDR3 has 13 residues. Between the trimmed V and J ends, which lost 7 bases and 1 base, there was a span of 10 bases. The CDR3 loop reads CASMRDIQETQYF. The CDR3 bases are TGTGCCAGCATGCGGGACATCCAAGAGACCCAGTACTTC.

In this sample, this clone turned up a few times. The chain links TRBV28 to TRBJ1-6; the match to TRBD1 covers 9 bases. Germline V gives CDR1 MDHEN, CDR2 SYDVKM. This CDR3 is built from 14 residues. The J segment lost 8 bases and the V segment lost 6 bases, leaving 5 bases of the junction unmatched. This CDR3 is CASRSGQGYSPLHF. Here the CDR3 DNA reads TGTGCCAGCAGATCCGGACAGGGGTATTCACCCCTCCACTTT.

V gene TRBV14 combines with J gene TRBJ1-2; D remains unclear. Germline V gene sequence: CDR1 SGHDN, CDR2 FVKESK. CDR3 length: 13 amino acids. V lost 4 bases to trimming and J lost 2 bases, with 8 bases between them. The DNA for the CDR3 is TGTGCCAGCAGCCGTAAGGCAAACTATGGCTACACCTTC. As protein: CASSRKANYGYTF.

The rearrangement uses TRBV18 and TRBJ1-4, with D uncertain. The V gene's germline CDR1 is KGHSH and CDR2 LQKENI. The V end lost 1 base, the J end lost 3 bases, and 9 bases lay between the germline ends. The CDR3 runs to 15 residues. CDR3 loop: CASSPHDGANEKLFF. For the CDR3, the DNA is TGTGCCAGCTCACCACATGACGGCGCTAATGAAAAACTGTTTTTT.

The chain couples TRBV6-1 to TRBJ2-3; possible D gene TRBD2, 6 bases. Trimming removed 2 bases from V and 2 bases from J, with 14 bases in between. The CDR3 is 16 amino acids. CDR1 MNHNS and CDR2 SASEGT come from the germline V gene. The CDR3 coding sequence is TGTGCCAGCAGTGAAAGTTCACAGCGGGCCACAGATACGCAGTATTTT. This translates into CASSESSQRATDTQYF.

This chain joins TRBV5-4 and TRBJ2-5; D remains unclear. CDR1 is SGHNT, CDR2 YYREEE, per germline (reference sequence). V gave up 3 bases and J gave up 0 bases, with 6 bases separating them. This CDR3 spans 13 amino acids. The DNA for the CDR3 is TGTGCCAGCAGCTCCGCAGACCAAGAGACCCAGTACTTC. Protein product: CASSSADQETQYF.

The chain carries TRBV7-2 and TRBJ2-1; D gene unclear. The CDR3 runs 15 residues. V was clipped by 6 bases and J by 0 bases, with 12 bases between them. Germline loops: CDR1 SGHTA, CDR2 FQGNSA. In DNA, the CDR3 is TGTGCCAGCAGTATCGGCCTCAGCTCCTACAATGAGCAGTTCTTC. It translates to CASSIGLSSYNEQFF.

The rearrangement uses TRBV9 and TRBJ2-5, with D possibly being TRBD1 or TRBD2 (5 bases each). This CDR3 is 17 amino acids long. V was cut by 4 bases and J by 2 bases, with 21 bases left in between. Germline V lookup: CDR1 SGDLS, CDR2 YYNGEE. This CDR3 is CASSPRPEGLPQETQYF. The CDR3 nucleotides are TGTGCCAGCAGCCCCCGGCCTGAGGGGCTCCCTCAAGAGACCCAGTACTTC.